These T cell receptor beta chains were read from a single sample in a study of T-cell memory formation after mild COVID-19. In TCRdb, the 5' RACE reads were re-called with MiXCR into one record per CDR3 protein. The sample lists 300,000 to 400,000 distinct CDR3 sequences; under 25% were seen once. Specimen: PBMCs or a T cell subset sorted from them (not recorded which). These receptors came from an adult woman who had mild COVID-19 (a few samples of this study predate the infection). Cell type and time point are not known. The CDR3 runs from the conserved cysteine through the conserved F or W. The D gene is left open where the match is weak. The listing skips clone size in some rows; elsewhere it reads once, few, many or a size class.

v_call	d_call	j_call	clone_size	cdr3_aa	cdr3_nt
TRBV29-1	.	TRBJ1-5	few	CSVGKAGQPQHF	TGCAGCGTTGGAAAGGCTGGTCAGCCCCAGCATTTT
TRBV9	.	TRBJ1-1	.	CASSAPGGGNTEAFF	TGTGCCAGCAGCGCCCCCGGGGGGGGGAACACTGAAGCTTTCTTT
TRBV9	TRBD2	TRBJ2-3	.	CASSVAAGGRTDTQYF	TGTGCCAGCAGCGTAGCGGCGGGGGGGCGCACAGATACGCAGTATTTT
TRBV15	.	TRBJ2-2	.	CATSRAGELFF	TGTGCCACCAGCAGAGCCGGGGAGCTGTTTTTT
TRBV7-6	.	TRBJ1-1	few	CASSLKAWGANTEAFF	TGTGCCAGCAGCTTAAAGGCTTGGGGCGCGAACACTGAAGCTTTCTTT
TRBV23-1	.	TRBJ2-5	few	CASSQSKSVETQYF	TGCGCCAGCAGTCAATCAAAGAGCGTAGAGACCCAGTACTTC
TRBV12-3/TRBV12-4	.	TRBJ2-7	many	CASSSYYEQYF	TGTGCCAGCAGCTCCTACTACGAGCAGTACTTC
TRBV7-8	.	TRBJ2-7	once	CASSSPFGPQGFYEQYF	TGTGCCAGCAGCTCCCCGTTTGGACCCCAGGGATTCTACGAGCAGTACTTC
TRBV5-1	.	TRBJ2-5	.	CASSFGTVKETQYF	TGCGCCAGCAGCTTCGGGACGGTGAAAGAGACCCAGTACTTC
TRBV20-1	.	TRBJ2-7	.	CSARPFILSSYEQYF	TGCAGTGCTAGACCGTTTATCCTCAGCTCCTACGAGCAGTACTTC
TRBV4-1	TRBD1	TRBJ1-2	.	CASSRQTGVDGYTF	TGCGCCAGCAGCCGACAGACAGGGGTGGACGGCTACACCTTC
TRBV6-2/TRBV6-3	.	TRBJ2-1	.	CASSYGRASTYNEQFF	TGTGCCAGCAGTTACGGGCGGGCTTCGACCTACAATGAGCAGTTCTTC
TRBV4-1	.	TRBJ2-5	few	CASSQGGRETQYF	TGCGCCAGCAGCCAAGGGGGTAGGGAGACCCAGTACTTC
TRBV12-3/TRBV12-4	.	TRBJ2-7	few	CASSLALAGGYEQYF	TGTGCCAGCAGTTTAGCCCTCGCGGGCGGCTACGAGCAGTACTTC
TRBV12-3/TRBV12-4	.	TRBJ1-1	.	CASEGLNTEAFF	TGTGCCAGCGAGGGGTTGAACACTGAAGCTTTCTTT
TRBV6-1	.	TRBJ2-7	once	CASILFRWRYYEQYF	TGTGCCAGCATTTTGTTTCGGTGGCGATACTACGAGCAGTACTTC
TRBV7-6	TRBD1	TRBJ1-2	few	CASSSGQGAYGYTF	TGTGCCAGCAGCTCAGGACAGGGGGCATATGGCTACACCTTC
TRBV5-1	TRBD2	TRBJ2-1	many	CASTTGLAGISGEQFF	TGCGCCAGCACGACGGGGCTAGCGGGGATTAGTGGTGAGCAGTTCTTC
TRBV7-2	.	TRBJ2-5	.	CASSPRWVGETQYF	TGTGCCAGCAGCCCCAGGTGGGTGGGAGAGACCCAGTACTTC
TRBV9	TRBD2	TRBJ2-3	.	CASSVGGSGGVITDTQYF	TGTGCCAGCAGCGTAGGCGGTAGCGGGGGGGTGATCACAGATACGCAGTATTTT
TRBV24-1	.	TRBJ2-5	.	CATSDSDGLPQYF	TGTGCCACCAGTGATTCCGACGGACTTCCCCAGTACTTC
TRBV7-9	TRBD2	TRBJ2-1	.	CASLYQRTSGRMRQFF	TGTGCCAGCCTCTACCAGAGGACTAGCGGGAGGATGAGGCAGTTCTTC
TRBV7-9	.	TRBJ2-3	few	CASSPLGGVSTDTQYF	TGTGCCAGCAGCCCCCTAGGCGGGGTTAGCACAGATACGCAGTATTTT
TRBV2	TRBD2	TRBJ2-1	few	CASSGRAGGNSSYNEQFF	TGTGCCAGCAGTGGCAGAGCGGGGGGGAACAGCTCCTACAATGAGCAGTTCTTC
TRBV12-3/TRBV12-4	TRBD1	TRBJ2-3	few	CASSHRGLGDTQYF	TGTGCCAGCAGCCACAGGGGTCTCGGTGATACGCAGTATTTT
TRBV4-2	.	TRBJ2-2	.	CASSPETVNTGELFF	TGTGCCAGCAGCCCTGAGACAGTTAACACCGGGGAGCTGTTTTTT
TRBV5-6	TRBD2	TRBJ2-2	few	CASSFWSGVSTGELFF	TGTGCCAGCAGCTTCTGGAGCGGGGTGAGCACCGGGGAGCTGTTTTTT
TRBV6-1	TRBD1	TRBJ2-7	few	CASTRDRFDEQYF	TGTGCCAGCACCAGGGACAGATTCGACGAGCAGTACTTC
TRBV5-6	TRBD1	TRBJ1-2	few	CASSPGTANYYGYTF	TGTGCCAGCAGCCCCGGGACAGCCAATTACTATGGCTACACCTTC
TRBV6-5	.	TRBJ2-6	few	CASSRASGGANVLTF	TGTGCCAGCTCCCGGGCCTCGGGTGGGGCCAACGTCCTGACTTTC
TRBV5-5	.	TRBJ2-3	.	CASSILRDPDTQYF	TGTGCCAGCAGCATACTTCGGGACCCGGATACGCAGTATTTT
TRBV5-1	.	TRBJ2-7	.	CASSVRVSYEQYF	TGCGCCAGCAGCGTCAGGGTTTCCTACGAGCAGTACTTC
TRBV6-5	.	TRBJ2-3	few	CASLSTTDTQYF	TGTGCCAGCCTCTCAACCACAGATACGCAGTATTTT
TRBV5-1	.	TRBJ1-2	.	CASSYNPGDYGYTF	TGCGCCAGCAGCTATAACCCAGGGGACTATGGCTACACCTTC
TRBV20-1	.	TRBJ1-1	.	CSARGGGNTEAFF	TGCAGTGCTAGAGGAGGGGGGAACACTGAAGCTTTCTTT
TRBV12-3/TRBV12-4	.	TRBJ1-6	.	CASSLLGDSPLHF	TGTGCCAGCAGTTTATTGGGGGATTCACCCCTCCACTTT
TRBV7-9	TRBD1	TRBJ2-2	few	CASSWVQGIGELFF	TGTGCCAGCAGCTGGGTACAGGGGATCGGGGAGCTGTTTTTT
TRBV5-1	TRBD1	TRBJ1-1	.	CASSLESGGAGTEAFF	TGCGCCAGCAGCTTGGAGTCAGGGGGCGCGGGCACTGAAGCTTTCTTT
TRBV9	.	TRBJ1-4	.	CASSVGRSYGGEKLFF	TGTGCCAGCAGCGTAGGCCGTTCCTACGGGGGTGAAAAACTGTTTTTT
TRBV6-5	.	TRBJ2-7	few	CASSYNRGSYEQYF	TGTGCCAGCAGTTACAATCGAGGATCCTACGAGCAGTACTTC
TRBV9	.	TRBJ2-1	.	CASSSSRGDEQFF	TGTGCCAGCAGCTCTTCCCGGGGCGATGAGCAGTTCTTC
TRBV2	.	TRBJ1-1	few	CASLPGVTEAFF	TGTGCCTCCCTACCTGGGGTCACTGAAGCTTTCTTT
TRBV2	TRBD1	TRBJ2-5	.	CASSLQGTEETQYF	TGTGCCAGCAGCCTCCAAGGGACAGAAGAGACCCAGTACTTC
TRBV6-4	TRBD2	TRBJ2-3	.	CASSDSGLAGGPDTQYF	TGTGCCAGCAGTGACTCGGGACTAGCGGGAGGACCAGATACGCAGTATTTT
TRBV30	TRBD2	TRBJ2-7	.	CACHPETSGYEQYF	TGTGCCTGCCACCCCGAGACTAGCGGATACGAGCAGTACTTC
TRBV7-9	.	TRBJ1-1	.	CASREGVEAFF	TGTGCCAGCAGAGAAGGAGTCGAAGCTTTCTTT
TRBV7-6	TRBD2	TRBJ2-5	few	CASSSGLAGPPETQYF	TGTGCCAGCAGCTCGGGACTAGCGGGACCACCAGAGACCCAGTACTTC
TRBV5-1	.	TRBJ1-1	.	CASSLGRGGANTEAFF	TGCGCCAGCAGCTTGGGGAGGGGAGGGGCCAACACTGAAGCTTTCTTT
TRBV29-1	.	TRBJ2-7	.	CSAVGYEQYF	TGCAGCGCTGTGGGGTACGAGCAGTACTTC
TRBV29-1	TRBD1	TRBJ2-5	.	CSVAGQGQETQYF	TGCAGCGTTGCTGGACAGGGACAAGAGACCCAGTACTTC